This T cell receptor (beta chain) was captured in a study of blood T cell repertoires in COVID-19. Study-level information: Researchers got acute and convalescent COVID-19 samples from the United States, Italy and Spain. T cells, B-cell-depleted T cells, or PBMCs provided the cDNA or gDNA that served as material.

V dropped 3 bases and J dropped 8; count of bases not matched to a gene: 11. There are 16 residues in the CDR3. CDR1 is MGHRA, CDR2 YSYEKL, per germline. Per the study methods: The authors estimated nucleated cell counts from reference gene primer amplification. Some clones are missing from TCRdb's copy, which holds only in-frame ones; the method was immunoSEQ multiplex PCR. V and J calls and clone size are those listed in that table; D and trimming were worked out from the DNA. Here the sample spans 220,000 or so clones, approximately 83% being singletons. Input material: peripheral blood. This chain joins TRBV4-1 and TRBJ1-2; 11 bases are a match to TRBD1. The receptor's source is a woman between 55 and 75 years old with acute or convalescent COVID-19. CDR3 DNA: TGCGCCAGCAGCCAGAATCCGGGACAGGGGGATTGGGGCTACACCTTC. Its translation: CASSQNPGQGDWGYTF.